This T cell receptor (beta chain) came from a study of blood T cell repertoires in COVID-19. Unmatched junction bases numbered 7, after V lost 7 bases and J lost 4 bases. In germline, CDR1 is SEHNR, CDR2 FQNEAQ (reference sequence). The CDR3 covers 16 residues. Assay used: immunoSEQ multiplex PCR; TCRdb lists only in-frame clones, some missing. In the table there are under 450,000 clones, approximately 90% of which are singletons. Grouping used clinical history reported by participants in a survey and questionnaire. The TCR sequence derives from a woman aged 40 to 50 who had been exposed to COVID-19. Sequenced: PBMCs or T cells enriched from blood (not recorded which). The chain uses TRBV7-9 and TRBJ2-2, with 12 bases identical to TRBD2. This CDR3 is CASTNLAGGSTGELFF. DNA for the CDR3: TGTGCCAGCACCAATCTAGCGGGGGGGAGCACCGGGGAGCTGTTTTTT.